These 19 T cell receptor beta chains originate from one sample sequenced in a study of response to subunit inactivated influenza vaccine. TCRdb independently ran MiXCR on the RT-PCR reads; one entry per CDR3 protein. The table lists roughly 700,000 distinct CDR3 sequences, less than 20% of them singletons. Specimen: PBMCs from blood, collected 11 to 12 days after vaccination. Receptors were obtained from a man between 45 and 60 years old who received an inactivated influenza vaccine.

This clonotype was detected only a few times. The gene calls are TRBV5-1 and TRBJ2-7; D ambiguous. V was cut by 1 base and J by 6 bases, with 17 bases left in between. Germline lookup yields CDR1 SGHRS and CDR2 YFSETQ. The CDR3 runs 15 residues. CDR3 nucleotides: TGCGCCAGCAGCTTGACCTGGTCCCCTCTGAGCGAGCAGTACTTC. The encoded protein is CASSLTWSPLSEQYF.

This sequence joins TRBV5-1 and TRBJ1-2, with D tentatively TRBD1 (6 bases). V lost 0 bases and J 2 bases, leaving 8 bases between the germline ends. Per germline, CDR1 SGHRS and CDR2 YFSETQ. The CDR3 is made up of 14 amino acids. The CDR3: CASSLAGENYGYTF. CDR3 DNA: TGCGCCAGCAGCTTGGCAGGGGAGAACTATGGCTACACCTTC.

This clonotype has just a few counts. CDR3 nucleotides: TGTGCCAGCTCACCGACAGAAGGGATTATCGAGCAGTACTTC. It specifies CASSPTEGIIEQYF. This chain links TRBV18 with TRBJ2-7, with D possibly matching TRBD1 (5 bases). Germline CDR1 and CDR2: KGHSH and LQKENI. The CDR3 totals 14 residues. Trimming left V 3 bases short and J 6 bases short, with 15 bases between.

The chain's CDR3 is CASSQDQGAYSPLHF. The CDR3 DNA reads as TGTGCCAGCAGCCAAGATCAGGGGGCTTATTCACCCCTCCACTTT. The rearrangement uses TRBV3-1 and TRBJ1-6; 8 bases match TRBD1. CDR1 and CDR2 (germline): LGHDT, YNNKEL (reference sequence). This CDR3 contains 15 residues. The V and J ends lost 0 bases and 8 bases, in that order; junction bases with no gene match: 3.

V and J are TRBV24-1 and TRBJ2-1; 10 bases align to TRBD2. Germline V gene data show CDR1 as KGHDR and CDR2 as SFDVKD. V was pared by 0 bases and J by 1 base, with 8 bases of the junction left unmatched. The CDR3 consists of 19 residues. CDR3 sequence: CATSDLAASGRGSYNEQFF. The CDR3 nucleotides read TGTGCCACCAGTGATTTGGCGGCTAGCGGGAGAGGGTCCTACAATGAGCAGTTCTTC.

The sample holds a few counts of this clonotype. V is TRBV4-2 and J is TRBJ2-5, with D uncertain. V lost 0 bases, J lost 1 base, and 15 bases lay in between. The CDR3 has 17 amino acids. Germline lookup yields CDR1 LGHNA and CDR2 YNFKEQ. CDR3 bases: TGTGCCAGCAGCCAAGAAAGTTTGGGGTCGGGCCAAGAGACCCAGTACTTC. Protein sequence: CASSQESLGSGQETQYF.

Of note for this clonotype: The junction departs from germline at one end; a sequencing error may be responsible. The gene calls are TRBV20-1 and TRBJ1-4; TRBD1 matches 7 bases. Germline-derived CDR1 and CDR2 are DFQATT and SNEGSKA (reference sequence). The CDR3 covers 13 residues. The CDR3 loop reads CSAPGGANEKLFF. CDR3 coding DNA: TGCAGTGCTCCAGGGGGGGCTAATGAAAAACTTTTTTTT.

This clonotype turned up a few times. The J gene is TRBJ2-1, the V gene TRBV6-4, with TRBD2 identical over 11 bases. V was pared by 3 bases and J by 4 bases, with 2 bases of the junction left unmatched. The CDR3 is 15 residues long. Germline-derived CDR1 and CDR2 are MRHNA and SNTAGT. Written as DNA, the CDR3 is TGTGCCAGCAGTGAAGTAGCGGGGGGGTACAATGAGCAGTTCTTC. Residues: CASSEVAGGYNEQFF.

This clonotype was recorded a few times. The chain links TRBV11-2 to TRBJ1-1, with D unclear. The V gene lost 0 bases and the J gene lost 11 bases, with 13 bases spanning the gap. Germline V gene lookup returns CDR1 SGHAT and CDR2 FQNNGV. The CDR3 sequence is 13 residues long. The CDR3 loop is CASSLELDTRAFF. CDR3 coding DNA: TGTGCCAGCAGCTTAGAATTAGACACGAGGGCTTTCTTT.

This clonotype was picked up a small number of times. J is TRBJ2-6 and V is TRBV7-9; the D gene is possibly TRBD1 (6 bases). CDR3 size: 17 residues. Trimming took off 5 bases at V and 1 base at J, with 15 bases between the two ends. Germline V CDR1 and CDR2: SEHNR, FQNEAQ (reference sequence). The CDR3 DNA reads as TGTGCCAGCAGCACCGGTGTAGGGGGATCTGGGGCCAACGTCCTGACTTTC. Protein: CASSTGVGGSGANVLTF.

This sequence joins TRBV5-1 and TRBJ1-1; no firm D call. The germline V gene encodes CDR1 SGHRS and CDR2 YFSETQ. This CDR3 region has 15 residues. Deletions cut 5 bases from V and 0 bases from J, with 14 bases between. The CDR3 DNA is TGCGCCAGCAGTCGACTAGGAGGGATGAACACTGAAGCTTTCTTT. It specifies CASSRLGGMNTEAFF.

The rearrangement joins TRBV7-2 to TRBJ1-5; D gene unclear. V was shortened by 7 bases and J by 7 bases, with 11 bases between the two germline ends. Germline V lookup: CDR1 SGHTA, CDR2 FQGNSA. The length of the CDR3 is 12 residues. CDR3 region: CASTIMGQPQHF. DNA of the CDR3: TGTGCCAGCACCATCATGGGGCAGCCCCAGCATTTT.

Only a few counts were recorded for this clonotype. The chain couples TRBV20-1 to TRBJ2-2; 7 nucleotides match TRBD1. V gave up 6 bases and J gave up 7 bases; unmatched junction bases: 8. This CDR3 spans 13 amino acids. Germline loops: CDR1 DFQATT, CDR2 SNEGSKA (reference sequence). CDR3 protein: CSAPDRAGGELFF. The CDR3, as DNA: TGCAGTGCACCCGACAGGGCCGGCGGGGAGCTGTTTTTT.

About this clonotype itself: A much more abundant neighbour one base away suggests this may be a read error. In DNA form, the CDR3 reads TGTGCCAGCAGTTACTTGGCTGAGCAGTTCTTC. Translated: CASSYLAEQFF. The rearrangement links TRBV6-6 to TRBJ2-1; D unresolved. Trimming removed 1 base from V and 9 bases from J, with 4 bases in between. The CDR3 loop spans 11 amino acids. CDR1 and CDR2 (germline): MNHNY, SVGAGI (reference sequence).

The chain combines TRBV20-1 with TRBJ2-1, with D unclear. CDR3 length: 11 amino acids. The germline V and J ends were trimmed by 3 bases and 13 bases, with 13 bases remaining between them. Germline V gene lookup returns CDR1 DFQATT and CDR2 SNEGSKA (reference sequence). The CDR3: CSASPWVLQFF. CDR3 nucleotides: TGCAGTGCTAGCCCTTGGGTGCTTCAGTTCTTC.

The rearrangement links TRBV11-2 to TRBJ1-1; 11 bases are shared with TRBD1. J was trimmed by 4 bases and V by 4 bases; bases with no gene match: 8. This CDR3 comprises 16 residues. Germline assignment: CDR1 SGHAT and CDR2 FQNNGV. CDR3 nucleotides: TGTGCCAGCAGCTCTTGGACAGGGGGCCGGGGCACTGAAGCTTTCTTT. This translates into CASSSWTGGRGTEAFF.

The chain links TRBV24-1 to TRBJ2-2; tentative D call: TRBD1 (6 bases). The CDR3 is made up of 15 amino acids. Germline V gene sequence: CDR1 KGHDR, CDR2 SFDVKD. Trimming removed 3 bases from V and 7 bases from J, with 14 bases in between. Here the CDR3 reads CATSDTTGRNGELFF. The CDR3 DNA reads TGTGCCACCAGTGATACTACAGGGCGGAACGGGGAGCTGTTTTTT.

A few counts support this clonotype. The chain combines TRBV19 with TRBJ1-1; 9 bases line up with TRBD1. Germline values: CDR1 LNHDA, CDR2 SQIVND (reference sequence). With 9 bases clipped from V and 1 base from J, the junction kept 9 bases outside the gene matches. CDR3 length equals 15 residues. The CDR3 sequence: CASLPQGASNTEAFF. CDR3 DNA sequence: TGTGCCAGCCTCCCACAGGGGGCGTCGAACACTGAAGCTTTCTTT.

The rearrangement links TRBV6-2 or TRBV6-3 to TRBJ2-1; the match to TRBD2 covers 9 bases. Trimming cost V 2 bases and J 7 bases; bases outside gene matches: 3. The germline V gene has CDR1 MNHEY and CDR2 SVGEGT. This CDR3 has 14 amino acids. The CDR3 nucleotides read TGTGCCAGCAGTTACACGGCGGGAGGGAATGAGCAGTTCTTC. It is translated as CASSYTAGGNEQFF.